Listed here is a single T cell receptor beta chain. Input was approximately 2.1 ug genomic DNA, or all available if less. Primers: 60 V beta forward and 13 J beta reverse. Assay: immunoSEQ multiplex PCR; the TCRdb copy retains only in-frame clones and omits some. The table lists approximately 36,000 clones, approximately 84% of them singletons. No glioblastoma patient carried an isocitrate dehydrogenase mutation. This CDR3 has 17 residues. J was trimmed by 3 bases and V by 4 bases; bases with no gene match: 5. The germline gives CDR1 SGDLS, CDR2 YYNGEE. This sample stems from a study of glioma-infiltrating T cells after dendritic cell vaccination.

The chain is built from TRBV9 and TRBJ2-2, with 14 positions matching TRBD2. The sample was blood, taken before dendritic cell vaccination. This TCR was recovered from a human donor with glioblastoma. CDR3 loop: CASSTGLAGGYTGELFF. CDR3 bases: TGTGCCAGCAGCACCGGACTAGCGGGGGGATACACCGGGGAGCTGTTTTTT.